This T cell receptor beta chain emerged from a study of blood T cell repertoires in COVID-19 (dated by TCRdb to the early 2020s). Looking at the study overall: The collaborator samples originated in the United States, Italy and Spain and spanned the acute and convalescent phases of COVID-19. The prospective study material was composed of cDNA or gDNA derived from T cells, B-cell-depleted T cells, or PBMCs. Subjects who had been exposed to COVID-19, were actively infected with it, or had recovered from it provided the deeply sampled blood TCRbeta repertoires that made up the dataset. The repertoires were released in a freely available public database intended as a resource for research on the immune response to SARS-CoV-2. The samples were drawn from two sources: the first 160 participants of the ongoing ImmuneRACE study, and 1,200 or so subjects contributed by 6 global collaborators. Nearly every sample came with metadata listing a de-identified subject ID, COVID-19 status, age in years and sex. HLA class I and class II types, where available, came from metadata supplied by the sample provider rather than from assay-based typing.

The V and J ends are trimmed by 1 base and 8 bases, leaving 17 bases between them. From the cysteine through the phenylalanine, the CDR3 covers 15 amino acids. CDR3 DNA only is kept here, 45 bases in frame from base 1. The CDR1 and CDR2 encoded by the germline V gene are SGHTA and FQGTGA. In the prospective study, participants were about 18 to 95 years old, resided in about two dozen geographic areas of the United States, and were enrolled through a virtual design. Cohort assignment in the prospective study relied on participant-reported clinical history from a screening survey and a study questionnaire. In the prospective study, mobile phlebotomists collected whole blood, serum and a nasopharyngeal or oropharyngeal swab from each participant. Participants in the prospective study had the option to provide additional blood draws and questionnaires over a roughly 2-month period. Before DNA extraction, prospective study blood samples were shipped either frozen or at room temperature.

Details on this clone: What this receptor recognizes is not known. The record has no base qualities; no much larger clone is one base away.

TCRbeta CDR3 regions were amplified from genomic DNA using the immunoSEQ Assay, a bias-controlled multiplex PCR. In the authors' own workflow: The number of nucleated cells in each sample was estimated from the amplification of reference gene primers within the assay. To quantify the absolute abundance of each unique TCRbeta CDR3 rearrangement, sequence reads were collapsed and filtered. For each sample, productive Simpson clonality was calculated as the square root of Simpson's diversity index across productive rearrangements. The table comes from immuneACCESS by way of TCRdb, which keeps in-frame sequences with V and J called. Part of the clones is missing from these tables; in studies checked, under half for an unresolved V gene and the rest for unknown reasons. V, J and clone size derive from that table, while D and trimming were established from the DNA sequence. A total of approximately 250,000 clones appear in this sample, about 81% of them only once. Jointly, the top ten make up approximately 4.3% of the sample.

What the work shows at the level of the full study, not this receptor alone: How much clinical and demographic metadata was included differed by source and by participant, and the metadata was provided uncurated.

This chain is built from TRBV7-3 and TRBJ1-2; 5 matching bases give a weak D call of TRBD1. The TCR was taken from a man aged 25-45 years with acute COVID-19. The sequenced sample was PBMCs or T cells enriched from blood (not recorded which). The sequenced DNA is TGTGCCAGCAGCTTAAAGGCCGGGCCCCAGGGAGGCTACACCTTC. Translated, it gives CASSLKAGPQGGYTF.